This TCR beta chain was recovered during a study of T cell responses to AZD1222 COVID-19 vaccine. Findings of the study overall: Regions left unmutated in variants are reportedly the target of nearly half of spike-specific TCRs. Spike-specific TCR depth and breadth grew after two AZD1222 doses. There were mostly white British donors and more females than males, and clonal diversity was possibly underestimated. Repertoire samples came only from after the peak T cell response.

Concerning this clone: Its antigen remains unidentified.

The CDR3 loop spans 15 amino acids. V was clipped by 7 bases and J by 4 bases, with 19 bases between them. From germline, CDR1 is SNHLY and CDR2 FYNNEI. Assay: immunoSEQ multiplex PCR; the TCRdb copy retains only in-frame clones and omits some. The sample lists about 83,000 clones, 86% occurring once. This TCR derives from an adult in good health. V is TRBV2 and J is TRBJ2-5; the D gene is possibly TRBD2 (6 bases). The specimen comprised peripheral blood, sampled on day 0 of AZD1222 vaccination. The CDR3 loop reads CASKQEGEGLETQYF. The CDR3 DNA follows: TGTGCCAGCAAACAGGAGGGAGAGGGCCTAGAGACCCAGTACTTC.